The 32 T cell receptor beta chains given below trace back to one sample, sequenced in a study of blood T cell repertoires in COVID-19. Data came from immunoSEQ multiplex PCR; TCRdb stores just in-frame clones and leaves some out. In the table there are about 130,000 clones, over 80% of which are singletons. Sequencing used peripheral blood. These receptors were collected from a man aged 35-49 years with active or convalescent COVID-19.

The V and J genes are TRBV4-1 and TRBJ1-6, with 8 bases that match TRBD1. The CDR3 loop spans 17 amino acids. Germline values: CDR1 MGHRA, CDR2 YSYEKL. V shed 4 bases, J shed 1 base, and the junction held 6 bases outside the gene matches. Here the CDR3 DNA reads TGCGCCAGCAGCCCGGACAGGGAAAGTTCCTATAATTCACCCCTCCACTTT. Its protein is CASSPDRESSYNSPLHF.

V gene TRBV19 combines with J gene TRBJ2-1; TRBD1 matches at 8 bases. There are 12 residues in the CDR3. The V gene's germline CDR1 is LNHDA and CDR2 SQIVND (reference sequence). V trimming: 4 bases; J trimming: 9 bases; junction bases outside the gene matches: 2. The CDR3 DNA is TGTGCCAGTAGTACTGGGACAGGTGAGCAGTTCTTC. Its translation is CASSTGTGEQFF. Full variable domain (missing parts from reference TRBV19 and TRBJ2-1): DGGITQSPKYLFRKEGQNVTLSCEQNLNHDAMYWYRQDPGQGLRLIYYSQIVNDFQKGDIAEGYSVSREKKESFPLTVTSAQKNPTAFYLCASSTGTGEQFFGPGTRLTVL.

The genes are TRBV5-6 and TRBJ2-5; D is perhaps TRBD1 (6 bases). The CDR3 runs to 14 residues. CDR1 and CDR2 (germline): SGHDT, YYEEEE. Between the trimmed V and J ends, which lost 5 bases and 5 bases, there was a span of 16 bases. CDR3 DNA: TGTGCCAGCAGTTTTTCACAGGGATGGGAGACCCAGTACTTC. Its protein product is CASSFSQGWETQYF.

The chain links TRBV19 to TRBJ1-2, with 11 bases aligning to TRBD1. CDR3 size: 15 residues. Germline assignment: CDR1 LNHDA and CDR2 SQIVND (reference sequence). V gave up 7 bases and J gave up 5 bases; unmatched junction bases: 9. CDR3 DNA: TGTGCCAGTATCGCCCCCGGACAGGGGGCTTATGGCTACACCTTC. This translates into CASIAPGQGAYGYTF.

This clone was recorded once. Distinct nucleotide sequences in the sample also encode this CDR3. V usage is TRBV19 and J usage is TRBJ2-7; 8 nucleotides agree with TRBD2. Germline loops: CDR1 LNHDA, CDR2 SQIVND (reference sequence). The trim removed 9 bases at V and 2 bases at J, leaving 6 bases unmatched. The CDR3 length is 13 residues. CDR3 region: CASSRGGPYEQYF. The CDR3 nucleotides read TGTGCCAGCTCACGGGGGGGCCCCTACGAGCAGTACTTC.

The chain has TRBV2 and TRBJ2-7, with TRBD2 matching over 7 bases. Germline CDR1 and CDR2: SNHLY and FYNNEI. This CDR3 has 14 amino acids. V gave up 9 bases and J gave up 4 bases; unmatched junction bases: 12. For the CDR3, the DNA is TGTGCCAGTAACCTCGGGGAGGGAACGTACGAGCAGTACTTC. Translation: CASNLGEGTYEQYF. The whole variable domain, filled in from reference TRBV2 and TRBJ2-7, reads EPEVTQTPSHQVTQMGQEVILRCVPISNHLYFYWYRQILGQKVEFLVSFYNNEISEKSEIFDDQFSVERPDGSNFTLKIRSTKLEDSAMYFCASNLGEGTYEQYFGPGTRLTVT.

The chain couples TRBV5-4 to TRBJ2-3; 7 positions agree with TRBD1. The CDR3 covers 15 residues. Trimming removed 0 bases from V and 5 bases from J; junction bases left unmatched: 6. Per the germline V gene, CDR1 is SGHNT and CDR2 is YYREEE (reference sequence). CDR3 nucleotides: TGTGCCAGCAGCTTGGGAGACAGGGCAGGAGATACGCAGTATTTT. Its translation is CASSLGDRAGDTQYF.

The genes are TRBV9 and TRBJ1-6, with a possible D match to TRBD1 (5 bases). Germline CDR1 and CDR2: SGDLS and YYNGEE. This CDR3 comprises 15 residues. Trimming left V 4 bases short and J 9 bases short, with 17 bases between. CDR3: CASSSSGGTISPLHF. CDR3 DNA sequence: TGTGCCAGCAGCTCTAGCGGGGGGACGATTTCACCCCTCCACTTT.

The rearrangement joins TRBV5-1 to TRBJ2-7; tentatively, D is TRBD2 (7 bases). V lost 4 bases, J lost 6 bases, and 17 bases lay in between. The CDR3 length is 14 residues. Germline CDR1 and CDR2: SGHRS and YFSETQ. The CDR3, as DNA: TGCGCCAGCAGCCCTTCGGGGGGCTCAGGCGAGCAGTACTTC. Protein: CASSPSGGSGEQYF.

The chain employs TRBV29-1 and TRBJ2-7; a weak D match, TRBD1 (5 bases). CDR1 is SQVTM and CDR2 is ANQGSEA in the germline V gene. V was trimmed by 4 bases and J by 3 bases, leaving 13 bases between them. CDR3 length: 13 residues. The CDR3 protein is CSVGRGLGYEQYF. The CDR3 nucleotides are TGCAGCGTTGGAAGGGGTTTAGGCTACGAGCAGTACTTC.

Turning to this clone: One end of the junction varies from germline; a read error may be responsible. The rearrangement joins TRBV11-1 to TRBJ2-7; D is possibly TRBD2 (6 bases). The CDR3 sequence is 13 residues long. Germline CDR1 and CDR2: SGHAT and FQDESV (reference sequence). The CDR3 loop reads CASSSDLGTGGFW. DNA of the CDR3: TGTGCCAGCAGCTCGGACTTAGGGACTGGGGGATTCTGG.

This chain joins TRBV7-6 and TRBJ1-4, with no clear D. The CDR3 extends over 13 amino acids. Germline CDR1 and CDR2: SGHVS and FNYEAQ. The germline V and J ends were trimmed by 1 base and 10 bases, with 10 bases remaining between them. The CDR3 is CASSLGGDGKLFF. For the CDR3, the DNA is TGTGCCAGCAGCTTAGGAGGAGATGGAAAACTGTTTTTT.

The CDR3 protein is CASSRQLAGGETQYF. The CDR3 DNA reads as TGCGCCAGCAGCCGACAACTAGCGGGGGGAGAGACCCAGTACTTC. The chain combines TRBV4-3 with TRBJ2-5, with TRBD2 matching over 12 bases. The J segment lost 4 bases and the V segment lost 4 bases, leaving 4 bases of the junction unmatched. The CDR3 is 15 residues long. The germline V gene encodes CDR1 LGHNA and CDR2 YSLEER.

The V and J genes are TRBV5-4 and TRBJ1-5, with 7 bases lining up with TRBD1. This CDR3 is built from 15 residues. Germline V gene data show CDR1 as SGHNT and CDR2 as YYREEE (reference sequence). V dropped 0 bases and J dropped 5; count of bases not matched to a gene: 5. The CDR3, as DNA: TGTGCCAGCAGCTTGGTAGGGACAGAGGATCAGCCCCAGCATTTT. Encoded protein: CASSLVGTEDQPQHF.

CDR3 in DNA: TGTGCCAGCAGTTTTTACAGGGTAAACGGAGAGCAGTTCTTC. Protein: CASSFYRVNGEQFF. The rearrangement uses TRBV6-6 and TRBJ2-1; possible D gene TRBD1, 6 bases. Germline lookup yields CDR1 MNHNY and CDR2 SVGAGI (reference sequence). The CDR3 extends over 14 amino acids. V was shortened by 4 bases and J by 10 bases, with 17 bases between the two germline ends.

This clone turned up a few times. V usage is TRBV30 and J usage is TRBJ1-5; TRBD1 agrees at 7 bases. This CDR3 is 15 amino acids long. V shed 0 bases and J 3 bases; nucleotides not matched to a gene: 5. Germline-derived CDR1 and CDR2 are GTSNPN and SVGIG (reference sequence). CDR3 sequence: CAWSVLQGINQPQHF. CDR3 bases: TGTGCCTGGAGTGTCCTACAGGGGATCAATCAGCCCCAGCATTTT.

The chain carries TRBV9 and TRBJ1-4; maybe TRBD1 (5 bases). The CDR3 is 14 residues long. V lost 2 bases and J lost 2, with 7 bases in between. Germline lookup yields CDR1 SGDLS and CDR2 YYNGEE. Here the CDR3 reads CASSVTDTNEKLFF. CDR3 bases: TGTGCCAGCAGCGTGACAGATACTAATGAAAAACTGTTTTTT.

Only a few counts were recorded for this clone. The chain employs TRBV2 and TRBJ1-1; D may be TRBD1 (5 bases). CDR1 and CDR2 from the germline V gene are SNHLY and FYNNEI. The V and J ends lost 3 bases and 5 bases respectively, with 16 bases between them. The CDR3 consists of 15 residues. The CDR3 is CASSDGGGVGTEAFF. The CDR3 coding sequence is TGTGCCAGCAGTGATGGGGGAGGGGTCGGGACTGAAGCTTTCTTT.

This rearrangement joins TRBV13 to TRBJ1-2, with 8 bases lining up with TRBD1. Germline CDR1 is PRHDT and CDR2 is FYEKMQ (reference sequence). The CDR3 is made up of 14 amino acids. The V gene end was trimmed by 5 bases and the J gene end by 3 bases; junction bases not matched to a gene: 5. As DNA, the CDR3 is TGTGCCAGCAGCAGAGGACAGGGAGACTATGGCTACACCTTC. Protein product: CASSRGQGDYGYTF.

The J gene is TRBJ1-2, the V gene TRBV6-2 or TRBV6-3; 9 bases match TRBD1. The CDR3 sequence is 13 residues long. The V gene's germline CDR1 is MNHEY and CDR2 SVGEGT. J was trimmed by 6 bases and V by 4 bases; bases with no gene match: 3. The CDR3 sequence is CASSSTGGDGYTF. CDR3 in DNA: TGTGCCAGCAGTTCGACAGGGGGGGATGGCTACACCTTC.

V gene TRBV5-1 combines with J gene TRBJ1-6; D remains unclear. V was pared by 2 bases and J by 8 bases, with 11 bases between. Germline V gene lookup returns CDR1 SGHRS and CDR2 YFSETQ. There are 14 residues in the CDR3. The CDR3 is CASSLPQDYSPLHF. The CDR3 nucleotides are TGCGCCAGCAGCTTACCGCAGGATTATTCACCCCTCCACTTT.

This chain joins TRBV7-2 and TRBJ1-1; 7 nucleotides line up with TRBD1. The CDR3 is 15 residues long. CDR1 and CDR2 from the germline V gene are SGHTA and FQGNSA. The J segment lost 3 bases and the V segment lost 6 bases, leaving 10 bases of the junction unmatched. The CDR3 coding sequence is TGTGCCAGCAGGCCACAATTAACAGGGGACACTGAAGCTTTCTTT. Its translation is CASRPQLTGDTEAFF.

The chain carries TRBV28 and TRBJ2-7; 10 nucleotides agree with TRBD2. Germline V lookup: CDR1 MDHEN, CDR2 SYDVKM. Losses at the gene ends were 5 bases for V and 3 bases for J; bases not matched to a gene: 10. This CDR3 is 16 amino acids long. DNA of the CDR3: TGTGCCAGCAGTACTCAAACTAGCGGGGTGAACTACGAGCAGTACTTC. As protein: CASSTQTSGVNYEQYF.

The chain uses TRBV6-6 and TRBJ2-7, with 8 bases identical to TRBD1. Germline lookup yields CDR1 MNHNY and CDR2 SVGAGI (reference sequence). J was trimmed by 2 bases and V by 6 bases; bases with no gene match: 9. This CDR3 is 15 amino acids long. CDR3 sequence (DNA): TGTGCCAGCAGACCCTCCCGGGACAGGCCCTACGAGCAGTACTTC. It encodes CASRPSRDRPYEQYF.

This chain joins TRBV25-1 and TRBJ1-4; D is unclear. The V end lost 3 bases, the J end lost 4 bases, and 9 bases lay between the germline ends. Germline V gene lookup returns CDR1 MGHDK and CDR2 SYGVNS. This CDR3 comprises 14 residues. CDR3 in amino acids: CASSDWAINEKLFF. The CDR3 DNA sequence: TGTGCCAGCAGTGATTGGGCCATTAATGAAAAACTGTTTTTT.

J is TRBJ2-7 and V is TRBV13; a possible D gene is TRBD1 (5 bases). Trimming took 2 bases from V and 3 from J, leaving 14 bases between them. The CDR3 runs to 15 residues. Germline CDR1 is PRHDT and CDR2 is FYEKMQ (reference sequence). CDR3 coding DNA: TGTGCCAGCAGCTTATGGGCAGGGAAAGACTACGAGCAGTACTTC. Encoded protein: CASSLWAGKDYEQYF.

The rearrangement uses TRBV4-1 and TRBJ1-5, with a weak D call TRBD1 (6 bases). The CDR3 has 21 amino acids. Deletions cut 0 bases from V and 0 bases from J, with 24 bases between. The germline V gene encodes CDR1 MGHRA and CDR2 YSYEKL. CDR3 region: CASSQDLAGAGQFYSNQPQHF. The DNA of the CDR3 is TGCGCCAGCAGCCAAGATCTCGCAGGGGCAGGCCAATTTTATAGCAATCAGCCCCAGCATTTT.

The chain has TRBV7-2 and TRBJ2-1, with a possible D match to TRBD2 (6 bases). Germline CDR1 reads SGHTA; CDR2 reads FQGNSA. V dropped 5 bases and J dropped 12 bases, with 14 bases sitting between them. CDR3 size: 12 residues. The CDR3 DNA reads as TGTGCCAGCAGCCCAGGGACTCCGAGGCAGTTCTTC. It encodes CASSPGTPRQFF.

This clone was seen just once. This rearrangement joins TRBV11-2 to TRBJ2-3, with D perhaps matching TRBD1 (6 bases). Germline lookup yields CDR1 SGHAT and CDR2 FQNNGV. V was cut by 5 bases and J by 2 bases, with 14 bases left in between. There are 15 residues in the CDR3. The CDR3: CASSKRQASTDTQYF. DNA for the CDR3: TGTGCCAGCAGCAAGCGACAGGCGTCCACAGATACGCAGTATTTT.

The gene calls are TRBV13 and TRBJ2-5; 10 bases fit TRBD2. The CDR3 covers 15 residues. V was clipped by 5 bases and J by 4 bases; unmatched bases: 7. Looked up from germline, CDR1 is PRHDT and CDR2 is FYEKMQ (reference sequence). The CDR3 bases are TGTGCCAGCAGCGCAAGCGGGGGGGACGGAGAGACCCAGTACTTC. Residues: CASSASGGDGETQYF.

The table lists this clone with a few counts. The chain carries TRBV2 and TRBJ2-7; 7 nucleotides match TRBD1. V shed 0 bases, J shed 5 bases, and the junction held 7 bases outside the gene matches. The CDR3 sequence is 15 residues long. Germline values: CDR1 SNHLY, CDR2 FYNNEI. As DNA, the CDR3 is TGTGCCAGCAGTGAAGCGCTCAGGGGGAGTGACGAGCAGTACTTC. Translated, it gives CASSEALRGSDEQYF.

This clone has a handful of counts. V usage is TRBV5-1 and J usage is TRBJ2-7; tentatively, D is TRBD1 (6 bases). There are 18 residues in the CDR3. Germline assignment: CDR1 SGHRS and CDR2 YFSETQ. The germline V and J ends were trimmed by 0 bases and 2 bases, with 21 bases remaining between them. DNA for the CDR3: TGCGCCAGCAGCTTGGGTTCAGCTGGACTGGCAGGGGCCTACGAGCAGTACTTC. Amino acid sequence: CASSLGSAGLAGAYEQYF. Supplemented by reference TRBV5-1 and TRBJ2-7, the full variable domain reads KAGVTQTPRYLIKTRGQQVTLSCSPISGHRSVSWYQQTPGQGLQFLFEYFSETQRNKGNFPGRFSGRQFSNSRSEMNVSTLELGDSALYLCASSLGSAGLAGAYEQYFGPGTRLTVT.